This TCR beta chain was recorded in a study of blood T cell repertoires in COVID-19. At the level of the study: Researchers got acute and convalescent COVID-19 samples from the United States, Italy and Spain. PBMCs, B-cell-depleted T cells, or T cells were the source of the cDNA or gDNA that made up the material.

As handled by the study authors: The authors estimated nucleated cell counts from reference gene primer amplification. TCRdb keeps only in-frame clones here, not all; method: immunoSEQ multiplex PCR. The V and J calls and the clone size are those of that table, but D and trimming were determined from the DNA. The sample lists 200,000 to 250,000 clones, under 90% occurring once. It was during active infection that Seattle patients were enrolled and then longitudinally followed. The receptor was isolated from a woman over 75 with COVID-19, enrolled during active disease. Sequencing was performed on peripheral blood.

CDR3 in amino acids: CASTPGTLRDDEQFF. In DNA form, the CDR3 reads TGTGCCAGTACCCCCGGGACTCTCCGCGACGATGAGCAGTTCTTC. V gene TRBV19 combines with J gene TRBJ2-1; maybe TRBD2 (6 bases). Germline V gene data show CDR1 as LNHDA and CDR2 as SQIVND (reference sequence). The CDR3 extends over 15 amino acids. The ends were cut back, 7 bases at V and 8 bases at J, with 21 bases in the middle.